The 32 T cell receptor beta chains presented below share a single source sample, sequenced in a study of blood T cell repertoires in COVID-19. Here immunoSEQ multiplex PCR was the method, and the copy in TCRdb shows in-frame clones only, minus some. The sample holds roughly 240,000 clones; approximately 87% are singletons and the top ten take about 4.3%. The sequenced sample consisted of peripheral blood. The receptors here all came from a man in his 60s who had recovered from COVID-19.

CDR3 sequence (DNA): TGTGCCAGCAGTTACGCGATGAACACTGAAGCTTTCTTT. Residues: CASSYAMNTEAFF. This chain uses TRBV6-2 or TRBV6-3 with TRBJ1-1; D is unclear. Between the trimmed V and J ends, which lost 2 bases and 0 bases, there was a span of 4 bases. The CDR3 contains 13 residues. CDR1 is MNHEY, CDR2 SVGEGT, per germline.

The chain joins TRBV6-5 to TRBJ2-5, with TRBD2 matching 10 bases. The ends lost 5 bases at V and 3 bases at J; junction bases unmatched: 3. Germline values: CDR1 MNHEY, CDR2 SVGAGI. CDR3 length equals 14 residues. The CDR3: CASSRTSGKETQYF. For the CDR3, the DNA is TGTGCCAGCAGTCGGACTAGCGGAAAAGAGACCCAGTACTTC.

The V gene is TRBV5-1, the J gene TRBJ2-3; a weak D match, TRBD1 (6 bases). V gave up 4 bases and J gave up 1 base, with 16 bases separating them. This CDR3 has 16 residues. Germline V gene lookup returns CDR1 SGHRS and CDR2 YFSETQ. The CDR3, as DNA: TGCGCCAGCAGCCTGGACCCAGGACAGCGCACAGATACGCAGTATTTT. Protein sequence: CASSLDPGQRTDTQYF.

With respect to this clone: Mismatch with germline at one junction end may stem from a read error. This sequence joins TRBV11-2 and TRBJ2-1; maybe TRBD2 (5 bases). Looked up from germline, CDR1 is SGHAT and CDR2 is FQNNGV. The CDR3 is 14 residues long. This chain's CDR3 is CASSLDSNSGELVF. The CDR3 region has the DNA TGTGCCAGCAGCTTAGATTCGAACTCCGGGGAATTGGTCTTC. The whole variable domain, remainder taken from reference TRBV11-2 and TRBJ2-1, is EAGVAQSPRYKIIEKRQSVAFWCNPISGHATLYWYQQILGQGPKLLIQFQNNGVVDDSQLPKDRFSAERLKGVDSTLKIQPAKLEDSAVYLCASSLDSNSGELVFGPGTRLTVL.

The rearrangement links TRBV5-6 to TRBJ1-2, with 10 nucleotides matching TRBD1. The CDR3 is 14 residues long. Losses at the gene ends were 5 bases for V and 3 bases for J; bases not matched to a gene: 4. Germline assignment: CDR1 SGHDT and CDR2 YYEEEE. CDR3 DNA: TGTGCCAGCAGACTGACAGGGGGCGACTATGGCTACACCTTC. It is translated as CASRLTGGDYGYTF.

The chain combines TRBV27 with TRBJ2-3, with D tentatively TRBD1 (6 bases). The CDR3 has 16 residues. Germline values: CDR1 MNHEY, CDR2 SMNVEV (reference sequence). Trimming removed 4 bases from V and 1 base from J, with 15 bases in between. The CDR3 is CASSSRQAPRTDTQYF. In DNA form, the CDR3 reads TGTGCCAGCAGTTCACGACAGGCCCCCCGCACAGATACGCAGTATTTT.

V and J are TRBV30 and TRBJ1-2, with D perhaps matching TRBD1 (6 bases). The V end was cut by 2 bases, the J end by 4 bases, with 17 bases between. There are 15 residues in the CDR3. Germline V gene sequence: CDR1 GTSNPN, CDR2 SVGIG (reference sequence). CDR3 sequence (DNA): TGTGCCTGGAGTTCAAGTGGGGGCGCTGGCTATGGCTACACCTTC. Amino acid sequence: CAWSSSGGAGYGYTF.

The chain links TRBV28 to TRBJ2-7, with D possibly matching TRBD1 (5 bases). Trimming took off 6 bases at V and 6 bases at J, with 12 bases between the two ends. Germline V lookup: CDR1 MDHEN, CDR2 SYDVKM. CDR3 size: 12 residues. The CDR3 DNA reads as TGTGCCAGCAGGACAGTGCCTGGCGAGCAGTACTTC. Translated: CASRTVPGEQYF.

About this clone itself: Other DNA sequences within the sample encode an identical CDR3. The V and J genes are TRBV7-9 and TRBJ2-7; weak D call: TRBD1 (6 bases). There are 15 residues in the CDR3. V lost 2 bases and J lost 0, with 11 bases in between. Per germline, CDR1 SEHNR and CDR2 FQNEAQ (reference sequence). CDR3 residues: CASSLTGSSSYEQYF. CDR3 coding DNA: TGTGCCAGCAGCTTAACAGGGTCGAGCTCCTACGAGCAGTACTTC.

This clone occurred once. In nucleotides, the CDR3 is TGTGCCAGCAGTGAGCGTAGCCGGGGTGGCTACACCTTC. It yields the protein CASSERSRGGYTF. This chain connects TRBV6-1 to TRBJ1-2; D remains ambiguous. Germline V gene sequence: CDR1 MNHNS, CDR2 SASEGT. This CDR3 has 13 amino acids. Trimming removed 3 bases from V and 7 bases from J, with 12 bases in between.

The V call is TRBV7-9, the J call TRBJ2-5; the D is unclear. Trimming pared 5 bases from V and 1 base from J, leaving 14 bases between. The CDR3 consists of 15 residues. Germline V gives CDR1 SEHNR, CDR2 FQNEAQ (reference sequence). The DNA of the CDR3 is TGTGCCAGCAGCCCCGGCCGGAGCTCCCAAGAGACCCAGTACTTC. This gives the protein CASSPGRSSQETQYF.

This chain joins TRBV5-1 and TRBJ1-2; a weak D match, TRBD1 (5 bases). The CDR3 sequence is 14 residues long. With 3 bases removed from V and 1 base from J, the gap between germline ends came to 10 bases. Germline CDR1 reads SGHRS; CDR2 reads YFSETQ. The chain's CDR3 is CASSSGGGNYGYTF. In nucleotides, the CDR3 is TGCGCCAGCAGCTCCGGGGGAGGTAACTATGGCTACACCTTC.

In its sample, this clone was seen once. The chain links TRBV27 to TRBJ2-3, with a weak D call TRBD1 (5 bases). Germline CDR1 and CDR2: MNHEY and SMNVEV (reference sequence). The V and J ends lost 4 bases and 5 bases respectively, with 13 bases between them. The CDR3 extends over 14 amino acids. The CDR3 is CASSSYAQGDTQYF. The CDR3 nucleotides read TGTGCCAGCAGTTCCTACGCGCAGGGAGATACGCAGTATTTT.

With regard to this clone: Within the sample, other DNA sequences also encode this same CDR3. This rearrangement joins TRBV5-1 to TRBJ2-3; the D is unclear. Germline values: CDR1 SGHRS, CDR2 YFSETQ. The V end was cut by 0 bases, the J end by 6 bases, with 8 bases between. The CDR3 runs 13 residues. Here the CDR3 DNA reads TGCGCCAGCAGCTTGGCCGGTGGTGATACGCAGTATTTT. Its translation: CASSLAGGDTQYF.

The chain carries TRBV9 and TRBJ2-1, with TRBD2 identical over 12 bases. Germline CDR1 reads SGDLS; CDR2 reads YYNGEE. With 2 bases clipped from V and 7 bases from J, the junction kept 7 bases outside the gene matches. The length of the CDR3 is 16 residues. In nucleotides, the CDR3 is TGTGCCAGCAGCGTTACTAGCGGGGGGCCCGGAAATGAGCAGTTCTTC. This encodes CASSVTSGGPGNEQFF.

The gene calls are TRBV6-2 or TRBV6-3 and TRBJ1-2; 7 nucleotides agree with TRBD1. The CDR3 is 15 amino acids. The junction had 3 bases not matched to a gene; V was cut back by 2 bases and J by 0 bases. The germline CDR1 and CDR2 sequences are MNHEY and SVGEGT. CDR3: CASSYQGQPNYGYTF. CDR3 bases: TGTGCCAGCAGTTACCAGGGACAGCCTAACTATGGCTACACCTTC.

The V and J genes are TRBV27 and TRBJ2-1; 8 bases are a match to TRBD1. The CDR3 consists of 15 residues. Germline CDR1 MNHEY, CDR2 SMNVEV (reference sequence). The V and J ends lost 6 bases and 9 bases, in that order; junction bases with no gene match: 13. CDR3 sequence: CASSQLTRGLGEQFF. As DNA, the CDR3 is TGTGCCAGCAGCCAACTTACCAGGGGGCTGGGTGAGCAGTTCTTC.

The J gene is TRBJ2-2, the V gene TRBV18, with 13 bases aligning to TRBD2. The CDR3 totals 17 residues. Germline V lookup: CDR1 KGHSH, CDR2 LQKENI. With V trimmed by 3 bases and J by 2 bases, 3 bases remained unmatched. The CDR3 DNA sequence: TGTGCCAGCTCACCTCCGGGACTAGCGGGAAACACCGGGGAGCTGTTTTTT. Translating gives CASSPPGLAGNTGELFF.

This clone showed up just once. The chain is built from TRBV5-1 and TRBJ2-1, with 7 nucleotides matching TRBD2. The length of the CDR3 is 16 residues. Germline lookup yields CDR1 SGHRS and CDR2 YFSETQ. The V segment lost 4 bases and the J segment 4 bases; nucleotides outside the gene matches: 11. CDR3 in amino acids: CASSDPAAGLYNEQFF. The CDR3 DNA is TGCGCCAGCAGCGACCCCGCAGCGGGGTTGTACAATGAGCAGTTCTTC. The whole variable domain, remainder taken from reference TRBV5-1 and TRBJ2-1, is KAGVTQTPRYLIKTRGQQVTLSCSPISGHRSVSWYQQTPGQGLQFLFEYFSETQRNKGNFPGRFSGRQFSNSRSEMNVSTLELGDSALYLCASSDPAAGLYNEQFFGPGTRLTVL.

The chain combines TRBV6-5 with TRBJ2-5, with 9 bases fitting TRBD1. Trimming cost V 5 bases and J 5 bases; bases outside gene matches: 9. Germline CDR1 and CDR2: MNHEY and SVGAGI. CDR3 length: 15 residues. The CDR3 DNA is TGTGCCAGCAGTAAGCAGACAGGGGGTGGGGAGACCCAGTACTTC. Its translation is CASSKQTGGGETQYF.

The CDR3 loop is CASRQLANSYNEQFF. Written as DNA, the CDR3 is TGTGCCAGCCGTCAACTAGCGAACTCCTACAATGAGCAGTTCTTC. This chain connects TRBV6-5 to TRBJ2-1; 7 bases align to TRBD2. With V trimmed by 8 bases and J by 0 bases, 7 bases remained unmatched. Germline V CDR1 and CDR2: MNHEY, SVGAGI. CDR3 length: 15 residues.

This sequence joins TRBV28 and TRBJ2-7; D is ambiguous. From germline, CDR1 is MDHEN and CDR2 SYDVKM. The CDR3 spans 14 residues. Trimming removed 5 bases at V and 7 bases at J, with 18 bases between. The CDR3 reads CASSGLRLFEEQYF. Here the CDR3 DNA reads TGTGCCAGCAGTGGCCTGAGGCTCTTCGAGGAGCAGTACTTC.

The table lists this clone with a count of one. The gene calls are TRBV2 and TRBJ1-6; D is unresolved. Trimming stripped 2 bases from V and 0 bases from J, with 5 bases between. The CDR3 length is 15 residues. Per germline, CDR1 SNHLY and CDR2 FYNNEI. This chain's CDR3 is CASSEFNSYNSPLHF. The CDR3 nucleotides are TGTGCCAGCAGTGAATTCAACTCCTATAATTCACCCCTCCACTTT.

V and J are TRBV19 and TRBJ1-5; a weak D match, TRBD1 (5 bases). There are 13 residues in the CDR3. V lost 5 bases and J 5 bases, leaving 10 bases between the germline ends. In germline, CDR1 is LNHDA, CDR2 SQIVND (reference sequence). The CDR3 protein is CASSSDSYQPQHF. CDR3 DNA: TGTGCCAGTAGTTCTGACAGTTATCAGCCCCAGCATTTT.

V usage is TRBV24-1 and J usage is TRBJ1-5; TRBD1 matches 7 bases. V shed 4 bases, J shed 7 bases, and the junction held 6 bases outside the gene matches. Germline CDR1 and CDR2: KGHDR and SFDVKD. The CDR3 covers 14 residues. The CDR3 loop is CATSDPGTAQPQHF. As DNA, the CDR3 is TGTGCCACCAGTGACCCCGGGACAGCACAGCCCCAGCATTTT.

V gene TRBV10-2 combines with J gene TRBJ2-1; 10 nucleotides agree with TRBD2. This CDR3 is 14 amino acids long. From germline, CDR1 is WSHSY and CDR2 SAAADI. The J segment lost 7 bases and the V segment lost 6 bases, leaving 6 bases of the junction unmatched. The CDR3 DNA is TGCGCCAGCAGCGGACTAGCGGCGGGGAATGAGCAGTTCTTC. Translated, it gives CASSGLAAGNEQFF.

The V gene is TRBV6-1, the J gene TRBJ2-3, with 14 bases identical to TRBD2. Germline CDR1 reads MNHNS; CDR2 reads SASEGT. The CDR3 contains 19 residues. V was pared by 0 bases and J by 2 bases, with 7 bases of the junction left unmatched. DNA of the CDR3: TGTGCCAGCAGTGAAGCCGGACTAGCGGGAGGCTCCTACACAGATACGCAGTATTTT. Its translation is CASSEAGLAGGSYTDTQYF.

The chain combines TRBV5-6 with TRBJ2-4; a weak D match, TRBD2 (5 bases). Looked up from germline, CDR1 is SGHDT and CDR2 is YYEEEE. Trimming removed 2 bases from V and 3 bases from J, with 12 bases in between. This CDR3 region has 15 residues. Here the CDR3 reads CASSFGEEGKNIQYF. As DNA, the CDR3 is TGTGCCAGCAGCTTTGGGGAAGAGGGCAAAAACATTCAGTACTTC. Together with reference TRBV5-6 and TRBJ2-4, the CDR3 gives the full variable domain: DAGVTQSPTHLIKTRGQQVTLRCSPKSGHDTVSWYQQALGQGPQFIFQYYEEEERQRGNFPDRFSGHQFPNYSSELNVNALLLGDSALYLCASSFGEEGKNIQYFGAGTRLSVL.

This clone was counted only a few times. The chain joins TRBV5-1 to TRBJ2-7; 8 bases map to TRBD2. The CDR3 extends over 16 amino acids. Germline V gives CDR1 SGHRS, CDR2 YFSETQ. Germline trimming cut 0 bases from V and 6 bases from J; bases unmatched to any gene: 11. CDR3: CASSLGQAGAGAEQYF. The CDR3 DNA sequence: TGCGCCAGCAGCTTGGGGCAAGCGGGAGCGGGAGCCGAGCAGTACTTC.

J is TRBJ2-2 and V is TRBV7-9; TRBD2 matches at 13 bases. CDR1 is SEHNR, CDR2 FQNEAQ, per germline (reference sequence). This CDR3 region has 18 residues. The V gene end was trimmed by 3 bases and the J gene end by 7 bases; junction bases not matched to a gene: 11. CDR3 nucleotide sequence: TGTGCCAGCAGCTTGACTAGCGGGGGGCCCCGAGTCGGCGGGGAGCTGTTTTTT. It codes for CASSLTSGGPRVGGELFF. The full variable domain, in which reference TRBV7-9 and TRBJ2-2 provide the parts outside the CDR3, is DTGVSQNPRHKITKRGQNVTFRCDPISEHNRLYWYRQTLGQGPEFLTYFQNEAQLEKSRLLSDRFSAERPKGSFSTLEIQRTEQGDSAMYLCASSLTSGGPRVGGELFFGEGSRLTVL.

This clone showed up just once. Here the CDR3 reads CASSPKTGHGYTF. The CDR3 nucleotides are TGTGCCAGCTCACCCAAGACAGGGCACGGCTACACCTTC. This sequence joins TRBV18 and TRBJ1-2, with 7 bases identical to TRBD1. CDR3 size: 13 residues. CDR1 and CDR2 from the germline V gene are KGHSH and LQKENI. After removal of 3 bases from V and 8 bases from J, the junction contained 6 bases not matched to a gene.

The chain employs TRBV6-4 and TRBJ1-1; D gene unclear. Trimming took 4 bases from V and 7 from J, leaving 13 bases between them. The V gene's germline CDR1 is MRHNA and CDR2 SNTAGT. This CDR3 is 13 amino acids long. In DNA, the CDR3 is TGTGCCAGCAGTGTTGAGCCCTACGGTGAAGCTTTCTTT. This codes for CASSVEPYGEAFF.